Following are 19 T cell receptor beta chains from one sample sequenced in a study of blood T cell repertoires in COVID-19. Sequenced by immunoSEQ multiplex PCR; TCRdb stores in-frame clones only, minus some. The data contain 200,000 to 250,000 clones, around 84% of them singletons. The sample comprised peripheral blood. The receptors were gathered from a man aged 25 to 45 with active or convalescent COVID-19.

This chain links TRBV9 with TRBJ1-2; the D is unclear. CDR3 length: 15 amino acids. Germline V gene sequence: CDR1 SGDLS, CDR2 YYNGEE. The V end lost 4 bases, the J end lost 2 bases, and 15 bases lay between the germline ends. The CDR3 spells CASSRPSTGNYGYTF. In nucleotides, the CDR3 is TGTGCCAGCAGCCGCCCCAGTACGGGGAACTATGGCTACACCTTC.

This sequence joins TRBV27 and TRBJ2-3; a possible D gene is TRBD2 (7 bases). This CDR3 spans 16 amino acids. The ends were cut back, 1 base at V and 6 bases at J, with 17 bases in the middle. Germline V gene data show CDR1 as MNHEY and CDR2 as SMNVEV (reference sequence). For the CDR3, the DNA is TGTGCCAGCAGTTTATGGGGGGGGGCCATAATGGATACGCAGTATTTT. Protein sequence: CASSLWGGAIMDTQYF.

The chain joins TRBV6-2 or TRBV6-3 to TRBJ2-5; 8 positions match TRBD1. The CDR3 is 13 amino acids. Germline V gene sequence: CDR1 MNHEY, CDR2 SVGEGT. The trim removed 2 bases at V and 5 bases at J, leaving 1 base unmatched. The CDR3 here is CASSYGQGETQYF. The CDR3 DNA is TGTGCCAGCAGTTACGGACAGGGTGAGACCCAGTACTTC.

The chain combines TRBV19 with TRBJ2-1; TRBD2 agrees at 12 bases. This CDR3 comprises 14 residues. Germline V gives CDR1 LNHDA, CDR2 SQIVND (reference sequence). Unmatched junction bases numbered 6, after V lost 6 bases and J lost 9 bases. CDR3 in amino acids: CASRMTSGSSEQFF. The DNA of the CDR3 is TGTGCCAGTAGGATGACTAGCGGGAGCAGTGAGCAGTTCTTC.

The rearrangement joins TRBV19 to TRBJ2-7; 8 bases line up with TRBD1. J gave up 2 bases and V 4 bases, and 16 bases lay outside the gene matches. This CDR3 is built from 18 residues. CDR1 and CDR2 from the germline V gene are LNHDA and SQIVND (reference sequence). The CDR3 protein is CASSTQTGTGLIPYEQYF. The CDR3 nucleotides are TGTGCCAGTAGTACTCAAACCGGGACAGGTCTGATACCCTACGAGCAGTACTTC.

This rearrangement joins TRBV7-2 to TRBJ2-5, with 7 bases fitting TRBD2. CDR1 SGHTA and CDR2 FQGNSA come from the germline V gene. The J segment lost 7 bases and the V segment lost 8 bases, leaving 10 bases of the junction unmatched. The CDR3 contains 13 residues. The CDR3 DNA reads TGTGCCAGCGTCCTAGGCGGGGGTCGGACCCAGTACTTC. This codes for CASVLGGGRTQYF.

The chain uses TRBV4-2 and TRBJ2-6; perhaps TRBD2 as D (5 bases). Deletions cut 2 bases from V and 4 bases from J, with 12 bases between. Germline V gene data show CDR1 as LGHNA and CDR2 as YNFKEQ. The CDR3 loop spans 16 amino acids. CDR3 coding DNA: TGTGCCAGCAGCCAAAAAAACCCGGGGGGGGCCAACGTCCTGACTTTC. Residues: CASSQKNPGGANVLTF.

The chain is built from TRBV28 and TRBJ2-3; 10 bases fit TRBD2. CDR1 MDHEN and CDR2 SYDVKM come from the germline V gene. CDR3 length equals 14 residues. J gave up 8 bases and V 5 bases, and 7 bases lay outside the gene matches. CDR3 region: CASSKIAGGRTQYF. CDR3 bases: TGTGCCAGCAGTAAGATAGCGGGGGGCCGTACGCAGTATTTT.

The V gene is TRBV11-3, the J gene TRBJ2-7; D is possibly TRBD2 (5 bases). Germline V gene lookup returns CDR1 SGHNT and CDR2 YENEEA. This CDR3 is 13 amino acids long. Trimming removed 3 bases at V and 2 bases at J, with 8 bases between. This CDR3 is CASSFGLTYEQYF. Here the CDR3 DNA reads TGTGCCAGCAGCTTTGGACTTACCTACGAGCAGTACTTC. Looking up the rest from reference TRBV11-3 and TRBJ2-7 gives the full variable domain: EAGVVQSPRYKIIEKKQPVAFWCNPISGHNTLYWYLQNLGQGPELLIRYENEEAVDDSQLPKDRFSAERLKGVDSTLKIQPAELGDSAVYLCASSFGLTYEQYFGPGTRLTVT.

The V and J genes are TRBV6-5 and TRBJ1-1; perhaps TRBD1 as D (6 bases). Trimming pared 5 bases from V and 0 bases from J, leaving 13 bases between. This CDR3 has 15 residues. Germline assignment: CDR1 MNHEY and CDR2 SVGAGI. CDR3 nucleotide sequence: TGTGCCAGCAGTCCTCGAGGGGGTCTGAACACTGAAGCTTTCTTT. It codes for CASSPRGGLNTEAFF.

The chain links TRBV4-3 to TRBJ1-1; D gene uncertain. Per the germline V gene, CDR1 is LGHNA and CDR2 is YSLEER. Trimming removed 0 bases from V and 5 bases from J, with 16 bases in between. The CDR3 is 16 residues long. The CDR3 sequence: CASSQDWGGERTEAFF. The CDR3 region has the DNA TGCGCCAGCAGCCAAGATTGGGGTGGGGAGAGGACTGAAGCTTTCTTT.

The chain uses TRBV27 and TRBJ1-1, with 8 bases aligning to TRBD1. V lost 8 bases and J lost 4; bases outside the gene matches: 9. This CDR3 has 14 residues. Germline V lookup: CDR1 MNHEY, CDR2 SMNVEV (reference sequence). CDR3 sequence reads: CASRHLTGGTEAFF. CDR3 DNA sequence: TGTGCCAGCCGGCACTTAACAGGGGGCACTGAAGCTTTCTTT.

The chain uses TRBV10-2 and TRBJ2-3; D is unclear. V was clipped by 3 bases and J by 3 bases, with 13 bases between them. The CDR3 length is 15 residues. CDR1 WSHSY and CDR2 SAAADI come from the germline V gene. The CDR3 loop is CASSEASWATDTQYF. Written as DNA, the CDR3 is TGCGCCAGCAGTGAAGCTTCATGGGCGACAGATACGCAGTATTTT.

This clone was picked up one time. V is TRBV19 and J is TRBJ2-6; perhaps TRBD1 as D (6 bases). Germline loops: CDR1 LNHDA, CDR2 SQIVND (reference sequence). CDR3 length equals 16 residues. V shed 8 bases and J shed 3 bases, with 17 bases lying between them. DNA of the CDR3: TGTGCCAGTTCCTCAGAGGGGGTTCTTGGGGCCAACGTCCTGACTTTC. This encodes CASSSEGVLGANVLTF. Using reference TRBV19 and TRBJ2-6 for the parts outside the CDR3, the full variable domain is DGGITQSPKYLFRKEGQNVTLSCEQNLNHDAMYWYRQDPGQGLRLIYYSQIVNDFQKGDIAEGYSVSREKKESFPLTVTSAQKNPTAFYLCASSSEGVLGANVLTFGAGSRLTVL.

V and J are TRBV5-1 and TRBJ2-1, with D maybe TRBD2 (6 bases). The CDR3 covers 15 residues. Trimming removed 3 bases at V and 5 bases at J, with 15 bases between. Germline V CDR1 and CDR2: SGHRS, YFSETQ. The CDR3 is CASSSSGTGNNEQFF. The CDR3 nucleotides are TGCGCCAGCAGCTCATCCGGGACTGGAAACAATGAGCAGTTCTTC. The complete variable domain, with remaining parts taken from reference TRBV5-1 and TRBJ2-1, reads KAGVTQTPRYLIKTRGQQVTLSCSPISGHRSVSWYQQTPGQGLQFLFEYFSETQRNKGNFPGRFSGRQFSNSRSEMNVSTLELGDSALYLCASSSSGTGNNEQFFGPGTRLTVL.

In DNA form, the CDR3 reads TGTGCCAGCAGCCCACCGGGACTAGGTTCCTACGAGCAGTACTTC. Amino acids: CASSPPGLGSYEQYF. The chain combines TRBV28 with TRBJ2-7, with 8 bases that match TRBD2. Looked up from germline, CDR1 is MDHEN and CDR2 is SYDVKM. The CDR3 contains 15 residues. Germline trimming cut 6 bases from V and 1 base from J; bases unmatched to any gene: 8.

This clone was observed a single time. This sequence joins TRBV3-1 (or the pseudogene TRBV3-2) and TRBJ2-1; the D gene is possibly TRBD2 (6 bases). Trimming left V 1 base short and J 8 bases short, with 18 bases between. Per germline, CDR1 LGHDT and CDR2 YNNKEL (reference sequence). The CDR3 loop spans 16 amino acids. CDR3 sequence: CASSQGVRDSRHEQFF. CDR3 DNA sequence: TGTGCCAGCAGCCAAGGTGTGAGGGACTCACGACATGAGCAGTTCTTC.

This rearrangement joins TRBV7-2 to TRBJ2-2; 11 nucleotides align to TRBD2. Germline lookup yields CDR1 SGHTA and CDR2 FQGNSA. The V gene end was trimmed by 1 base and the J gene end by 8 bases; junction bases not matched to a gene: 9. The CDR3 extends over 17 amino acids. The CDR3 here is CASSLVVPSGRSGELFF. CDR3 coding DNA: TGTGCCAGCAGCTTAGTGGTGCCTAGCGGGAGGTCTGGGGAGCTGTTTTTT.

The chain carries TRBV7-2 and TRBJ2-2; TRBD1 matches 8 bases. This CDR3 contains 15 residues. Germline CDR1 is SGHTA and CDR2 is FQGNSA. V trimming: 2 bases; J trimming: 5 bases; junction bases outside the gene matches: 4. The CDR3 bases are TGTGCCAGCAGCTTACGACGACAGGGGACCGGGGAGCTGTTTTTT. Its protein product is CASSLRRQGTGELFF. Based on the CDR3 plus reference TRBV7-2 and TRBJ2-2, the full variable domain is GAGVSQSPSNKVTEKGKDVELRCDPISGHTALYWYRQSLGQGLEFLIYFQGNSAPDKSGLPSDRFSAERTGGSVSTLTIQRTQQEDSAVYLCASSLRRQGTGELFFGEGSRLTVL.